The TCR beta chain described here comes from a study of shared clonotypes between healthy human individuals. Broader study findings: Rarefaction showed that sequencing of sorted subsets was incomplete (despite large depth).

The germline V gene encodes CDR1 MNHNY and CDR2 SVGAGI (reference sequence). The CDR3 totals 14 residues. V was clipped by 5 bases and J by 8 bases; unmatched bases: 6. In regard to this clone: Its target is unknown.

TCRdb keeps only in-frame clones here, not all; method: immunoSEQ multiplex PCR. The table shows 850,000 to 1,200,000 clones, with approximately 70% occurring only once. The source is a man younger than 30 in good health. This sequence joins TRBV6-6 and TRBJ1-6, with 7 bases that match TRBD1. The specimen was memory CD4+ T cells sorted from blood. As to subset: CD45RA-negative fraction. CDR3: CASSRTGVDSPLHF. The CDR3 region has the DNA TGTGCCAGCAGTCGGACAGGAGTAGATTCACCCCTCCACTTT.